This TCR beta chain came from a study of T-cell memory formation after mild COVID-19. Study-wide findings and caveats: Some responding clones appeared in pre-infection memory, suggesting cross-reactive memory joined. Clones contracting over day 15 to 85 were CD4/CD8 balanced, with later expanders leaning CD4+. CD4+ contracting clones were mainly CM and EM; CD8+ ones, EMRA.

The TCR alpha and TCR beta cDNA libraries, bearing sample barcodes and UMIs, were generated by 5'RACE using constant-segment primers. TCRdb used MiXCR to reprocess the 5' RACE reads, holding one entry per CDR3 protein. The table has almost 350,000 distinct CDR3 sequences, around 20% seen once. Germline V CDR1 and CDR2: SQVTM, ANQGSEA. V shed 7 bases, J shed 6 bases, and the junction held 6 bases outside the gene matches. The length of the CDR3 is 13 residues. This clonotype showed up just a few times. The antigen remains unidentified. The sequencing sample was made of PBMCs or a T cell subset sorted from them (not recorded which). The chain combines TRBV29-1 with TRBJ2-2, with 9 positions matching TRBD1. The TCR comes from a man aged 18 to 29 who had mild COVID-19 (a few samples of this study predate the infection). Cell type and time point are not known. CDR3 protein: CSAETGGAGELFF. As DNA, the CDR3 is TGCAGCGCGGAGACAGGGGGGGCCGGGGAGCTGTTTTTT.